The rows below give T cell receptor beta chains drawn from one sample of a study of blood T cell repertoires in COVID-19. Sequenced by immunoSEQ multiplex PCR; TCRdb stores in-frame clones only, minus some. The sample contains tens of thousands of clones, over 65% of which appear only once. Sample: peripheral blood. These receptors originate from a woman aged 70-85 years with acute or convalescent COVID-19. CDR3s include the opening cysteine and the closing phenylalanine or tryptophan. A D gene is named only where the DNA matches it firmly. For some rows the clone size is stated as once, few or many, or as a class when expanded; others skip it.

TRBJ2-7 | TRBD2 | TRBV29-1 | . | TGCAGCGTTTCCGGGACTAGCGGATCCTACGAGCAGTACTTC | CSVSGTSGSYEQYF
TRBJ2-6 | . | TRBV9 | . | TGTGCCAGCGGGGCCTACTCTGGGGCCAACGTCCTGACTTTC | CASGAYSGANVLTF
TRBJ2-5 | . | TRBV19 | few | TGTGCCAGTAGTCCCAGCCACCCGGGGTCCCAGTACTTC | CASSPSHPGSQYF
TRBJ2-5 | TRBD2 | TRBV7-2 | . | TGTGCCAGCAGCACCGGGACTAGCGGCTCGGGGAGCCAGTACTTC | CASSTGTSGSGSQYF
TRBJ2-7 | . | TRBV15 | . | TGTGCCACCACCCGGGACATCTCCTACGAGCAGTACTTC | CATTRDISYEQYF
TRBJ2-1 | . | TRBV10-3 | . | TGTGCCATCAGCGTGGGAGACAATGAGCAGTTCTTC | CAISVGDNEQFF
TRBJ2-7 | . | TRBV9 | . | TGTGCCAGCACTCCTTCGGTCCGGGGTTACGAGCAGTACTTC | CASTPSVRGYEQYF
TRBJ2-2 | TRBD2 | TRBV27 | . | TGTGCCAGCAGCTCCATAAGACTAGCGGGGACCGCGAACACCGGGGAGCTGTTTTTT | CASSSIRLAGTANTGELFF
TRBJ1-2 | . | TRBV4-1 | . | TGCGCCAGCAGCCAAGATCCGGTTTCCTATGGCTACACCTTC | CASSQDPVSYGYTF
TRBJ1-1 | . | TRBV7-2 | . | TGTGCCAGCAGCTTAGATGGGGGAGGTGCTTTCTTT | CASSLDGGGAFF
TRBJ1-2 | TRBD1 | TRBV30 | . | TGTGCCTGGAGGAGACAGGGGGCAGGCTATGGCTACACCTTC | CAWRRQGAGYGYTF
TRBJ2-5 | TRBD1 | TRBV28 | . | TGTGCCAGCAGTTTGGACAGGGTGGTCGAGACCCAGTACTTC | CASSLDRVVETQYF
TRBJ1-1 | . | TRBV27 | . | TGTGCCAGCAGTGCCGGGGGAGGGGGGAGAACTGAAGCTTTCTTT | CASSAGGGGRTEAFF
TRBJ2-7 | TRBD2 | TRBV19 | . | TGTGCCAGTAGTATAGATCCTAGCGGGGCCTCCTACGAGCAGTACTTC | CASSIDPSGASYEQYF
TRBJ2-7 | . | TRBV3-1/TRBV3-2 | few | TGTGCCAGCAGCCAAAGCTGGGCCTCGTACGAGCAGTACTTC | CASSQSWASYEQYF
TRBJ1-5 | TRBD1 | TRBV6-5 | once | TGTGCCTGTGCGGGACAGCATAGCAATCAGCCCCAGCATTTT | CACAGQHSNQPQHF
TRBJ1-1 | TRBD1 | TRBV29-1 | . | TGCAGCGTTGGGGGAGGGACAGGGGGCACTGAAGCTTTCTTT | CSVGGGTGGTEAFF
TRBJ2-7 | TRBD2 | TRBV7-2 | . | TGTGCCAGCAGCTTGGGCGGGGGACTACGAGAGCAGTACTTC | CASSLGGGLREQYF
TRBJ2-7 | . | TRBV2 | once | TGTGCCAGCAGCCAATCCGGGACATTCTACTCCTACGAGCAGTACTTC | CASSQSGTFYSYEQYF
TRBJ1-3 | . | TRBV6-5 | . | TGTGCCAGCAGACCGGGAGGGCGGGGAAACACCATATATTTT | CASRPGGRGNTIYF
TRBJ1-2 | . | TRBV3-1/TRBV3-2 | . | TGTGCCAGCAGCCCCCTAGGCAGACGGTATGGCTACACCTTC | CASSPLGRRYGYTF